The text below deals with one TCR beta chain. It was with unique molecular identifiers that the TCRbeta library was prepared. TCRdb analysed the PCR reads with MiXCR anew, one entry per CDR3 protein. The repertoire has approximately 590,000 distinct CDR3 sequences, 8% to 11% of them found once; the top ten carry less than 5%. The V gene's germline CDR1 is SGHAT and CDR2 FQNNGV. The CDR3 has 15 residues. V was pared by 2 bases and J by 6 bases, with 14 bases between. These data come from a study of T-cell reconstitution after alpha-beta-depleted transplantation in children. This specimen was PBMCs from the stem cell graft donor, taken from the stem cell graft. The genes are TRBV11-2 and TRBJ2-1; a weak D match, TRBD2 (6 bases). The clonotype comes from a human donor who donated a stem cell graft to a child with acute myeloid leukemia. This CDR3 reads CASSLPGSGSNEQFF. As DNA, the CDR3 is TGTGCCAGCAGCTTACCCGGGAGCGGGTCCAATGAGCAGTTCTTC.